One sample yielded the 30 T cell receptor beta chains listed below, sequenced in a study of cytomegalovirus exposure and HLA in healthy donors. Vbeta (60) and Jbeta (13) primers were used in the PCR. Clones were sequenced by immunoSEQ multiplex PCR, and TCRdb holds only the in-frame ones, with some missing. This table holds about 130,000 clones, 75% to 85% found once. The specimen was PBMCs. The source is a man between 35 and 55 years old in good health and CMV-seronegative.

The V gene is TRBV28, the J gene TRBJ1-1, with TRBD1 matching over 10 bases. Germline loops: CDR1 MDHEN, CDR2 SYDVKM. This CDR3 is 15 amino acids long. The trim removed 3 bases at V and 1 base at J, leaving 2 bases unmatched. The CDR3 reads CASSFWTGGNTEAFF. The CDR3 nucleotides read TGTGCCAGCAGTTTCTGGACAGGGGGGAACACTGAAGCTTTCTTT. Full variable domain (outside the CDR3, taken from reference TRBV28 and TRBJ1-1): DVKVTQSSRYLVKRTGEKVFLECVQDMDHENMFWYRQDPGLGLRLIYFSYDVKMKEKGDIPEGYSVSREKKERFSLILESASTNQTSMYLCASSFWTGGNTEAFFGQGTRLTVV.

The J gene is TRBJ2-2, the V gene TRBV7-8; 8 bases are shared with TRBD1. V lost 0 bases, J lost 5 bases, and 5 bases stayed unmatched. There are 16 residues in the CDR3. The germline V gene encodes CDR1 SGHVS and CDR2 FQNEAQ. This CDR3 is CASSLALTGGTGELFF. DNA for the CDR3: TGTGCCAGCAGCTTAGCGCTCACAGGGGGGACCGGGGAGCTGTTTTTT.

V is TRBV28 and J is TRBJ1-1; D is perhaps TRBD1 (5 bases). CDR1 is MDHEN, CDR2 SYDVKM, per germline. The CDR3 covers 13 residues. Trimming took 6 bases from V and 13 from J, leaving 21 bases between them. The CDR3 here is CASRSDSLKSIFF. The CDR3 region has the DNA TGTGCCAGCAGGAGTGACAGCCTCAAGTCGATTTTCTTT.

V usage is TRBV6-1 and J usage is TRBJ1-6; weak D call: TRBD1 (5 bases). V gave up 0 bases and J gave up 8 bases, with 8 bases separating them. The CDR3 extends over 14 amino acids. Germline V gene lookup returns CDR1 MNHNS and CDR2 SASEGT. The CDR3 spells CASSEAPGYSPLHF. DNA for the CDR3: TGTGCCAGCAGTGAAGCCCCAGGGTATTCACCCCTCCACTTT.

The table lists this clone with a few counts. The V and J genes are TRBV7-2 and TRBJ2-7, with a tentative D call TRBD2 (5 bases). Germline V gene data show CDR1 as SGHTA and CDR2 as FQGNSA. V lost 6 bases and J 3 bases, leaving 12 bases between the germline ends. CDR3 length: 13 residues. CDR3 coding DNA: TGTGCCAGCAGTGGACTGGGTTACTACGAGCAGTACTTC. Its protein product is CASSGLGYYEQYF.

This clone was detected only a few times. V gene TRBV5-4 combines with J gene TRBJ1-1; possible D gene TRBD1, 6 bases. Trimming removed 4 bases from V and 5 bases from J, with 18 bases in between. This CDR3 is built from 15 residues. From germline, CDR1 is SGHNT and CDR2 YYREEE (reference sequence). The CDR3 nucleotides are TGTGCCAGCAGCGTAAGGGGGAGGGGGTATACTGAAGCTTTCTTT. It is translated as CASSVRGRGYTEAFF. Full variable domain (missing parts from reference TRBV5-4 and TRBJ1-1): ETGVTQSPTHLIKTRGQQVTLRCSSQSGHNTVSWYQQALGQGPQFIFQYYREEENGRGNFPPRFSGLQFPNYSSELNVNALELDDSALYLCASSVRGRGYTEAFFGQGTRLTVV.

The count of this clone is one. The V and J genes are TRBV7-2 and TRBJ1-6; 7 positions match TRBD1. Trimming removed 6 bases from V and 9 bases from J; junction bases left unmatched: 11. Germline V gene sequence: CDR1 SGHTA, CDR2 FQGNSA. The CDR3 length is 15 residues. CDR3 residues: CASRTGPPLGSPLHF. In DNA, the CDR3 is TGTGCCAGCAGGACAGGGCCCCCACTCGGTTCACCCCTCCACTTT.

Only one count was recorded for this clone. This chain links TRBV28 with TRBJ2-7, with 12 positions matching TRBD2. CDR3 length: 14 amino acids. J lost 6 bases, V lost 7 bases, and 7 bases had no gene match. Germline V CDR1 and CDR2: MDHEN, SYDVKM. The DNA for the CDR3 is TGTGCCAGCAACTTACTAGCGGGAGGAAGCGAGCAGTACTTC. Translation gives CASNLLAGGSEQYF.

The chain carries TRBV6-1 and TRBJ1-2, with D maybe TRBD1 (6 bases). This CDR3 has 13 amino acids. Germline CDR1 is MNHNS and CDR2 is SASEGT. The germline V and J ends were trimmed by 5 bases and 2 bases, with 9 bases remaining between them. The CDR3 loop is CASSPDRNYGYTF. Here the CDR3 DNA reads TGTGCCAGCAGTCCGGACAGAAACTATGGCTACACCTTC.

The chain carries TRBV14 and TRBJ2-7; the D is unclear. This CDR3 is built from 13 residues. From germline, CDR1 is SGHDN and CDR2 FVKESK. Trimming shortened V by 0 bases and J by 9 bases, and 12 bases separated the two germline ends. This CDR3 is CASSQEARVGQYF. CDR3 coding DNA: TGTGCCAGCAGCCAAGAGGCCCGTGTTGGGCAGTACTTC.

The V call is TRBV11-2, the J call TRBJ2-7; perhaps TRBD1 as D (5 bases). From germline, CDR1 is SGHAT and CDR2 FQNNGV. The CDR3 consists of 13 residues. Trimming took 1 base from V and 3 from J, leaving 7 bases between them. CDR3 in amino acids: CASSLVQGYEQYF. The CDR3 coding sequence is TGTGCCAGCAGCTTAGTCCAGGGCTACGAGCAGTACTTC.

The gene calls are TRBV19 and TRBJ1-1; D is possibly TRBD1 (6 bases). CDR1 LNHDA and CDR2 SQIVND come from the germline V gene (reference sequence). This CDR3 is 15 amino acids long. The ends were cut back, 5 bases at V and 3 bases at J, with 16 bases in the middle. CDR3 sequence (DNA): TGTGCCAGTAGTTATTTCGGGACAAGGGACACTGAAGCTTTCTTT. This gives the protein CASSYFGTRDTEAFF. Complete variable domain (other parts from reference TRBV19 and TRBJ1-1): DGGITQSPKYLFRKEGQNVTLSCEQNLNHDAMYWYRQDPGQGLRLIYYSQIVNDFQKGDIAEGYSVSREKKESFPLTVTSAQKNPTAFYLCASSYFGTRDTEAFFGQGTRLTVV.

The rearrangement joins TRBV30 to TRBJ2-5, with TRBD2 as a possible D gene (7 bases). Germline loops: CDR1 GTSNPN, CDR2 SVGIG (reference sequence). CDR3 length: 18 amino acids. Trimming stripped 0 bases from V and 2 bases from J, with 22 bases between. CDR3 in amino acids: CAWSVDWRGGKWQETQYF. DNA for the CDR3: TGTGCCTGGAGTGTGGATTGGAGGGGGGGGAAGTGGCAAGAGACCCAGTACTTC.

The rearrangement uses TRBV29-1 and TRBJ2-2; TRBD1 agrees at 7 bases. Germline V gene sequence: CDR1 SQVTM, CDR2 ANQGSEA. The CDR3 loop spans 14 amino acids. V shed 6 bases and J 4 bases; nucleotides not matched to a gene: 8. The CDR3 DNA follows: TGCAGCGTAAGACAGGGTTTTTCCACCGGGGAGCTGTTTTTT. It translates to CSVRQGFSTGELFF.

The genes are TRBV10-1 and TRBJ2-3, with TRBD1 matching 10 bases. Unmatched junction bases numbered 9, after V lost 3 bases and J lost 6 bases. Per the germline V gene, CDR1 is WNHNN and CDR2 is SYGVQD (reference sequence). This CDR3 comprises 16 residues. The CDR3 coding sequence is TGCGCCAGCAGTGACTCCGGGACAGGGGTTGAGGATACGCAGTATTTT. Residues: CASSDSGTGVEDTQYF.

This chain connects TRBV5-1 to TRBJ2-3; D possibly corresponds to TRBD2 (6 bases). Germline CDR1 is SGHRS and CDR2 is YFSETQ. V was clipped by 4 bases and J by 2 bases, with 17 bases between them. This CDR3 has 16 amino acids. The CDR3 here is CASSPRVSGVTDTQYF. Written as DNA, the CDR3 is TGCGCCAGCAGCCCCAGGGTTAGCGGCGTCACAGATACGCAGTATTTT. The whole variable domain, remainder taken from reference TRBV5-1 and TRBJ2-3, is KAGVTQTPRYLIKTRGQQVTLSCSPISGHRSVSWYQQTPGQGLQFLFEYFSETQRNKGNFPGRFSGRQFSNSRSEMNVSTLELGDSALYLCASSPRVSGVTDTQYFGPGTRLTVL.

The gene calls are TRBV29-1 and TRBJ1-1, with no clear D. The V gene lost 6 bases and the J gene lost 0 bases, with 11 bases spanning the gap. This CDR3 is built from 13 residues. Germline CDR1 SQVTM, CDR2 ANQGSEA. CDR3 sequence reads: CSVVGQVNTEAFF. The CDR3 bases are TGCAGCGTAGTGGGCCAGGTGAACACTGAAGCTTTCTTT.

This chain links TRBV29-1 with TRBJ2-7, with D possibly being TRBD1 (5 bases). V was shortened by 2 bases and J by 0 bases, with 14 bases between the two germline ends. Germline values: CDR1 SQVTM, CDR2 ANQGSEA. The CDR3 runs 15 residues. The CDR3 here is CSVERGRDNSYEQYF. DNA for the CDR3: TGCAGCGTTGAAAGGGGTCGCGACAACTCCTACGAGCAGTACTTC.

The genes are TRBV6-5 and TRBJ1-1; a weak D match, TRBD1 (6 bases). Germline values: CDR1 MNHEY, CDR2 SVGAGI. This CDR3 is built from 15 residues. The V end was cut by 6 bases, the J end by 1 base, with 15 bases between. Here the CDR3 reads CASSPRQDANTEAFF. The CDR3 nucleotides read TGTGCCAGCAGCCCCCGACAGGACGCGAACACTGAAGCTTTCTTT.

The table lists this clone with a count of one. CDR3 in DNA: TGTGCCAGCAATACGGGACAAGCGACCTTTACGCAGTATTTT. Amino acid sequence: CASNTGQATFTQYF. The chain couples TRBV2 to TRBJ2-3; tentative D call: TRBD1 (6 bases). CDR1 and CDR2 from the germline V gene are SNHLY and FYNNEI. The V gene lost 7 bases and the J gene lost 8 bases, with 19 bases spanning the gap. The CDR3 is 14 residues long.

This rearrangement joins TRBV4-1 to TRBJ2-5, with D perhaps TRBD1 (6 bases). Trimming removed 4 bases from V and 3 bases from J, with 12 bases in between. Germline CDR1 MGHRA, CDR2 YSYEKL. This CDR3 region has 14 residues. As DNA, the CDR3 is TGCGCCAGCAGCCTACTTGGGGGCGAAGAGACCCAGTACTTC. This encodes CASSLLGGEETQYF.

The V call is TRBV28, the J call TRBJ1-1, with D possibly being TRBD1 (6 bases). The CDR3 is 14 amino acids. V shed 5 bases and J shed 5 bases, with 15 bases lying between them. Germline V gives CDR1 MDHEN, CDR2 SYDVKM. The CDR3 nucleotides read TGTGCCAGCAGTCGCGCAGGGGTGACTACTGAAGCTTTCTTT. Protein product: CASSRAGVTTEAFF. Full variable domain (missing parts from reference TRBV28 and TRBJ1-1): DVKVTQSSRYLVKRTGEKVFLECVQDMDHENMFWYRQDPGLGLRLIYFSYDVKMKEKGDIPEGYSVSREKKERFSLILESASTNQTSMYLCASSRAGVTTEAFFGQGTRLTVV.

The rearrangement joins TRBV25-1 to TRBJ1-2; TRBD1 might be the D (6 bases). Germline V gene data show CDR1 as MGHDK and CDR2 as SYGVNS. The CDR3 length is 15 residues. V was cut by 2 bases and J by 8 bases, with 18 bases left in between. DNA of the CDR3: TGTGCCAGCAGTGAAAGTATACAGGGTGTTGGCGGCTACACCTTC. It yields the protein CASSESIQGVGGYTF.

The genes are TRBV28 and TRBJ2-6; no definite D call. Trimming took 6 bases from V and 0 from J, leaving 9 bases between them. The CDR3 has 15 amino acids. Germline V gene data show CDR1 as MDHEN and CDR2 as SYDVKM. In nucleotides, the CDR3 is TGTGCCAGCAGCGCTGCCTACTCTGGGGCCAACGTCCTGACTTTC. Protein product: CASSAAYSGANVLTF.

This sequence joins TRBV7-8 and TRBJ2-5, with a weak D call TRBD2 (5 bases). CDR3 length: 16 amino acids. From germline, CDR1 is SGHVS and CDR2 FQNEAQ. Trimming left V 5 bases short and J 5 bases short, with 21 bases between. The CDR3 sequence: CASSPRAAGIPETQYF. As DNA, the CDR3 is TGTGCCAGCAGCCCCCGGGCCGCCGGGATCCCGGAGACCCAGTACTTC.

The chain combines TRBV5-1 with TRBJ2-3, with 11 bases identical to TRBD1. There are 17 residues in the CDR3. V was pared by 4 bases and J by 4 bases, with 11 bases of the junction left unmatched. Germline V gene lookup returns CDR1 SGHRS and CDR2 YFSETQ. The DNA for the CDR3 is TGCGCCAGCAGCCCGGGGCGTGGGACAGGGGGTCCAGATACGCAGTATTTT. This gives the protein CASSPGRGTGGPDTQYF.

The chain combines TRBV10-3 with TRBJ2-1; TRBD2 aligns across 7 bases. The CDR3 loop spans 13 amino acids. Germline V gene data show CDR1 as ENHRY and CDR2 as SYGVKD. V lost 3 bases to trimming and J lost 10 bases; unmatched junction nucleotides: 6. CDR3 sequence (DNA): TGTGCCATCAGTGATGGATTCGGGGGGGAGCAGTTCTTC. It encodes CAISDGFGGEQFF.

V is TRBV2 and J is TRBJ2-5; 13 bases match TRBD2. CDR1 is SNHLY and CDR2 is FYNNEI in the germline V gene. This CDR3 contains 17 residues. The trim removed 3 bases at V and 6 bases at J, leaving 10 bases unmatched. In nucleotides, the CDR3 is TGTGCCAGCAGTGAGGGGCTACTAGCGGGGGGGCCCCAGACCCAGTACTTC. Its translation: CASSEGLLAGGPQTQYF.

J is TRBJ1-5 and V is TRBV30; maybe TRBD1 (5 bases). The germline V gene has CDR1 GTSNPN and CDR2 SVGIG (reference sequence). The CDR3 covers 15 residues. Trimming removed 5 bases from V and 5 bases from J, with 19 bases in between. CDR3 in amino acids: CAWSQGGAWDQPQHF. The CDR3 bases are TGTGCCTGGTCCCAAGGAGGGGCATGGGATCAGCCCCAGCATTTT.

CDR3 nucleotides: TGCAGCGTTGCTAGGGGTTATGGCTACACCTTC. Protein sequence: CSVARGYGYTF. The chain combines TRBV29-1 with TRBJ1-2, with TRBD1 as a possible D gene (5 bases). Germline V gene lookup returns CDR1 SQVTM and CDR2 ANQGSEA. With 4 bases removed from V and 5 bases from J, the gap between germline ends came to 8 bases. This CDR3 has 11 residues.